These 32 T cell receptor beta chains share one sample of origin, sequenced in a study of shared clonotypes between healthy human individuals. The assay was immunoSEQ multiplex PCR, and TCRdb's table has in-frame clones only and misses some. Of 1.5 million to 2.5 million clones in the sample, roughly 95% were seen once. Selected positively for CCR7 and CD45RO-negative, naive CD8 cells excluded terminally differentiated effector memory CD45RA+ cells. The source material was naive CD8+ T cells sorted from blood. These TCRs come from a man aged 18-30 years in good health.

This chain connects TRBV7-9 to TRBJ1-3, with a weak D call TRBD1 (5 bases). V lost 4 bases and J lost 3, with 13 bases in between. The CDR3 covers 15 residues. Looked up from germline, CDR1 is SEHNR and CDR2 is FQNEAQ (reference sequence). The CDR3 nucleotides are TGTGCCAGCAGCTCCACCCCAGGGAATGGAAACACCATATATTTT. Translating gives CASSSTPGNGNTIYF.

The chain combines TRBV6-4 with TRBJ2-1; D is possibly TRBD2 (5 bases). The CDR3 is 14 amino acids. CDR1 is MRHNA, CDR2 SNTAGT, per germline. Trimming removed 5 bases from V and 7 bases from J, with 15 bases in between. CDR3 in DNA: TGTGCCAGCAGTACTAGTCATAGTTTGAATGAGCAGTTCTTC. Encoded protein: CASSTSHSLNEQFF.

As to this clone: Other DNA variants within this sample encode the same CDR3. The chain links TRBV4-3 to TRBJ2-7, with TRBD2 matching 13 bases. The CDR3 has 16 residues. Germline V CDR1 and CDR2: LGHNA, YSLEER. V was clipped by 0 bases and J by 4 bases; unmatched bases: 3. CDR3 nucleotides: TGCGCCAGCAGCCAAGAGGTGACTAGCGGGAGGTACGAGCAGTACTTC. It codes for CASSQEVTSGRYEQYF.

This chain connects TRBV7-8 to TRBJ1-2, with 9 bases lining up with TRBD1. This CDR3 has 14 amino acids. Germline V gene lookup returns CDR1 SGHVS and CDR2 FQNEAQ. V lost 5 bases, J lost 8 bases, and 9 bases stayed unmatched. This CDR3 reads CASSLSQGAWGYTF. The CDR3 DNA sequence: TGTGCCAGCAGCCTCTCACAGGGGGCGTGGGGCTACACCTTC.

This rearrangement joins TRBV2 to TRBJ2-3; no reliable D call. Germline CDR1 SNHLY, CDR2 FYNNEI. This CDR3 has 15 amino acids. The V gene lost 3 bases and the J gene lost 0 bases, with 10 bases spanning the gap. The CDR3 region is CASSEPNLSTDTQYF. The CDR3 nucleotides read TGTGCCAGCAGTGAGCCTAACCTGAGCACAGATACGCAGTATTTT.

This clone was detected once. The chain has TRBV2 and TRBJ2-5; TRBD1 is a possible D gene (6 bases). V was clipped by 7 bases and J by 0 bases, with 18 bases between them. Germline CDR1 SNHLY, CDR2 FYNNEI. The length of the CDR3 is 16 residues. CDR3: CASIAFGDTHQETQYF. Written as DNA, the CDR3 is TGTGCCAGCATAGCCTTCGGGGACACACACCAAGAGACCCAGTACTTC.

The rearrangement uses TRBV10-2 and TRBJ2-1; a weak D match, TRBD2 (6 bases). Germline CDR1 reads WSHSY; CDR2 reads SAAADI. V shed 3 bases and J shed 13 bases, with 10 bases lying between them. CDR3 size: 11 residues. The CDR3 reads CASSDGGLQFF. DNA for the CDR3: TGCGCCAGCAGTGATGGGGGACTCCAGTTCTTC.

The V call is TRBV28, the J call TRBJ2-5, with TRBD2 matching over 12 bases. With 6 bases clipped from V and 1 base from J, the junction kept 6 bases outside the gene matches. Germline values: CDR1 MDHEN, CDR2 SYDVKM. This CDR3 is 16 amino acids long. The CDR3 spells CASSFRTSGAQETQYF. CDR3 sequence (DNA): TGTGCCAGCAGCTTTCGGACTAGCGGGGCCCAAGAGACCCAGTACTTC. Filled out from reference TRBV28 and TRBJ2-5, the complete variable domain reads DVKVTQSSRYLVKRTGEKVFLECVQDMDHENMFWYRQDPGLGLRLIYFSYDVKMKEKGDIPEGYSVSREKKERFSLILESASTNQTSMYLCASSFRTSGAQETQYFGPGTRLLVL.

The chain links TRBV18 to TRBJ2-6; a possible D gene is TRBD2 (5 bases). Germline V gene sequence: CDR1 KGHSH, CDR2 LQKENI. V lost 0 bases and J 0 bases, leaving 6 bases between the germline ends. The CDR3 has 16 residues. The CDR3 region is CASSPPGSSGANVLTF. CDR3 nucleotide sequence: TGTGCCAGCTCACCACCGGGGAGCTCTGGGGCCAACGTCCTGACTTTC.

In DNA form, the CDR3 reads TGCGCCAGCAGCCAAGAACGGGCTGGGGAAGAGACCCAGTACTTC. Its protein is CASSQERAGEETQYF. The V and J genes are TRBV4-1 and TRBJ2-5; D uncertain. V was pared by 0 bases and J by 3 bases, with 11 bases between. There are 15 residues in the CDR3. CDR1 and CDR2 from the germline V gene are MGHRA and YSYEKL.

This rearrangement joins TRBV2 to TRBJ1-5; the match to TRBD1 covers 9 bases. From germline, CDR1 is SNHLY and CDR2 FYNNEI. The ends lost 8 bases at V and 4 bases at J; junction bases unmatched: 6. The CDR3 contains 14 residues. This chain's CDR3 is CASQGGQGNQPQHF. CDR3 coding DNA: TGTGCCAGCCAAGGGGGACAGGGAAATCAGCCCCAGCATTTT.

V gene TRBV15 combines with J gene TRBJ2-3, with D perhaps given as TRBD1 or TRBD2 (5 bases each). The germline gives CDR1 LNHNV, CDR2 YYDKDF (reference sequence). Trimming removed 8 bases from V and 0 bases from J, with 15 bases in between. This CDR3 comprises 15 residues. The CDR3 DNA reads TGTGCCACCGGACGTGGGACCACTAGCACAGATACGCAGTATTTT. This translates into CATGRGTTSTDTQYF.

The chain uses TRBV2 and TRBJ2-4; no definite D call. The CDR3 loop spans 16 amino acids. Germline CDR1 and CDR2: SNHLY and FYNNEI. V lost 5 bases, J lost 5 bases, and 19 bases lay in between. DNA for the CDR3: TGTGCCAGCAGTCAGACGCGGTGGGGTTTTGAAAACATTCAGTACTTC. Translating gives CASSQTRWGFENIQYF.

The CDR3 protein is CAWSVIGGELFF. The CDR3 DNA reads TGTGCCTGGAGTGTTATTGGCGGGGAGCTGTTTTTT. The chain uses TRBV30 and TRBJ2-2, with D unclear. Germline V CDR1 and CDR2: GTSNPN, SVGIG (reference sequence). The CDR3 has 12 residues. Trimming removed 0 bases at V and 7 bases at J, with 6 bases between.

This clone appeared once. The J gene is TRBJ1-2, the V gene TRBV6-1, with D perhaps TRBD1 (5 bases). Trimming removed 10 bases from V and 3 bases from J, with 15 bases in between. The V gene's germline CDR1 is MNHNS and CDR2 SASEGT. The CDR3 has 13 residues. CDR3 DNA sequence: TGTGCCACGGGGCCCGATAGTTACTATGGCTACACCTTC. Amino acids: CATGPDSYYGYTF.

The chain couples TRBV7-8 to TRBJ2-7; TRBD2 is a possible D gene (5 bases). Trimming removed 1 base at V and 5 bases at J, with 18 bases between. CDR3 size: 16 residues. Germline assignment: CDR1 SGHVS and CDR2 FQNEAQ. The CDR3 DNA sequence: TGTGCCAGCAGCTTAGGATTCGGCGGGTCTTGGAACGAGCAGTACTTC. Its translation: CASSLGFGGSWNEQYF.

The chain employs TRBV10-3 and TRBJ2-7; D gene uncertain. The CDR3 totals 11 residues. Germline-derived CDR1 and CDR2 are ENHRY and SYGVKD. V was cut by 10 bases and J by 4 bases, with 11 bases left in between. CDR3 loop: CATQVSYEQYF. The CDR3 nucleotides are TGTGCCACCCAAGTCAGTTACGAGCAGTACTTC.

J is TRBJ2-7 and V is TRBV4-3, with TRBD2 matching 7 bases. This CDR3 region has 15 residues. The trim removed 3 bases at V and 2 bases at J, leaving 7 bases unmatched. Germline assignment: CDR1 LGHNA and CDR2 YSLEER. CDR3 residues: CASSQTSHGAYEQYF. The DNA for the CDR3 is TGCGCCAGCAGCCAGACTAGCCATGGGGCCTACGAGCAGTACTTC.

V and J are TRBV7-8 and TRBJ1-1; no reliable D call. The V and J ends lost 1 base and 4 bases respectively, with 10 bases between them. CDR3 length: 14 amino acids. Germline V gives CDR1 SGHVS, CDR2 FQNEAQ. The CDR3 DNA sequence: TGTGCCAGCAGCTTAGTTGAAGGGAGCACTGAAGCTTTCTTT. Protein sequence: CASSLVEGSTEAFF.

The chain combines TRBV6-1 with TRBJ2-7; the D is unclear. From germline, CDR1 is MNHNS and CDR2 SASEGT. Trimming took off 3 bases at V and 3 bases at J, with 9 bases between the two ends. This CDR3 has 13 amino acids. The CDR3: CASSDRSVYEQYF. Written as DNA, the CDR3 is TGTGCCAGCAGTGATAGAAGTGTCTACGAGCAGTACTTC.

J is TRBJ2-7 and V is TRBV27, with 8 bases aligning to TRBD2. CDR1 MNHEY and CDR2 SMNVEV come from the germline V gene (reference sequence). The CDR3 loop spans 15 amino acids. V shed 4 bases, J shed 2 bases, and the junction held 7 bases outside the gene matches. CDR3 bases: TGTGCCAGCAGTTACGGGGGGGCCGCCCCCTACGAGCAGTACTTC. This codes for CASSYGGAAPYEQYF.

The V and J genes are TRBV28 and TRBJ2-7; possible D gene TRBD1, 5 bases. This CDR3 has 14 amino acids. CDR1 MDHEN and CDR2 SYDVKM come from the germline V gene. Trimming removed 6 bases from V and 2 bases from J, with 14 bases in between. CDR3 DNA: TGTGCCAGCAGCCCCAGGACACCGACCTACGAGCAGTACTTC. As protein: CASSPRTPTYEQYF.

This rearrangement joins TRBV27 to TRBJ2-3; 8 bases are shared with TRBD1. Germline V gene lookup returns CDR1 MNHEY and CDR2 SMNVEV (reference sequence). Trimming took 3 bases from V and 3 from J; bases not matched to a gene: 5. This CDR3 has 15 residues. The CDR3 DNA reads TGTGCCAGCAGTTTCCTGACAGGGGTAACAGATACGCAGTATTTT. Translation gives CASSFLTGVTDTQYF.

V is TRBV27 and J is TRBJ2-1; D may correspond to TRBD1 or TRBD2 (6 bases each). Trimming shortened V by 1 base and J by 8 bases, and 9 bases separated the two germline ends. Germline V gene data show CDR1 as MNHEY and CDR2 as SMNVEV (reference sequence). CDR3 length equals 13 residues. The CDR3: CASSLWGADEQFF. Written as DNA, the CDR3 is TGTGCCAGCAGTTTATGGGGGGCCGATGAGCAGTTCTTC.

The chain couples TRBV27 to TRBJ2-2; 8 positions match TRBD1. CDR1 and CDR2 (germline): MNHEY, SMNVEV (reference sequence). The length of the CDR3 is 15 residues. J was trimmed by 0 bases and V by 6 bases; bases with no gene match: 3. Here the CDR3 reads CASRPTGANTGELFF. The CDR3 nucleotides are TGTGCCAGCAGACCGACAGGGGCGAACACCGGGGAGCTGTTTTTT.

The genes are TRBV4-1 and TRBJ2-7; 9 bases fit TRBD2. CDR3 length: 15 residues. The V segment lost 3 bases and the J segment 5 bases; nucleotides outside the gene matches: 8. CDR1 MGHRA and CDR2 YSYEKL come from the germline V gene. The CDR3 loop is CASSHRVAGDHEQYF. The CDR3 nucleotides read TGCGCCAGCAGCCATAGAGTAGCGGGAGATCACGAGCAGTACTTC.

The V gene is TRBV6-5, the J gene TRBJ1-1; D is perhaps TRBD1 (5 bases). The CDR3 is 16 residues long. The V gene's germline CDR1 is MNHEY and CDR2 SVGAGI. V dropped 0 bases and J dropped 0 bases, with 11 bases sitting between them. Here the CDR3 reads CASSYSTVLMNTEAFF. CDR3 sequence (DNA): TGTGCCAGCAGTTACTCGACAGTCCTCATGAACACTGAAGCTTTCTTT.

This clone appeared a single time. The CDR3 loop reads CASSPDRGSQPQHF. CDR3 nucleotide sequence: TGCGCCAGCAGCCCCGACAGGGGCAGTCAGCCCCAGCATTTT. The chain is built from TRBV4-1 and TRBJ1-5, with 8 bases lining up with TRBD1. Per germline, CDR1 MGHRA and CDR2 YSYEKL. The ends lost 4 bases at V and 6 bases at J; junction bases unmatched: 5. The CDR3 is 14 residues long.

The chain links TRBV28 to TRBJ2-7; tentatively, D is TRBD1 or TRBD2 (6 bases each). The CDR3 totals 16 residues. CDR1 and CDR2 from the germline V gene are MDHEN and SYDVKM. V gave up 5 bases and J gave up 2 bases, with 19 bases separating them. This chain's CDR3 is CASSPHFRGETYEQYF. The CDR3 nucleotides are TGTGCCAGCAGTCCCCATTTTAGGGGGGAAACCTACGAGCAGTACTTC.

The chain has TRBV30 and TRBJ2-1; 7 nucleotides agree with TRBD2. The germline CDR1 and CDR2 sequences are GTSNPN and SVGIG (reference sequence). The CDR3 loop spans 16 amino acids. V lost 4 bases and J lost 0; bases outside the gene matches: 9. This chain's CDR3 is CAWKVGAGYSYNEQFF. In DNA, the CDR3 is TGTGCCTGGAAGGTCGGAGCGGGATACTCCTACAATGAGCAGTTCTTC. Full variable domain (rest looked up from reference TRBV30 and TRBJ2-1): SQTIHQWPATLVQPVGSPLSLECTVEGTSNPNLYWYRQAAGRGLQLLFYSVGIGQISSEVPQNLSASRPQDRQFILSSKKLLLSDSGFYLCAWKVGAGYSYNEQFFGPGTRLTVL.

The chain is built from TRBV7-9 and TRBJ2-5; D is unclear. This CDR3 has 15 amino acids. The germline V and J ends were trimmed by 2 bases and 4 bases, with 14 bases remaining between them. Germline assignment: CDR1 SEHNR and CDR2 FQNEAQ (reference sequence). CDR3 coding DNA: TGTGCCAGCAGCTTAATCCAAGTGGTCGGAGAGACCCAGTACTTC. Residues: CASSLIQVVGETQYF.

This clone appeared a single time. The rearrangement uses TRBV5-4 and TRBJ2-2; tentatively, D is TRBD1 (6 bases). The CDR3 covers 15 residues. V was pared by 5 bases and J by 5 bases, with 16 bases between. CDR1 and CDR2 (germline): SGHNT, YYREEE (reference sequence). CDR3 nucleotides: TGTGCCAGCAGAAAAGTTGGGGGCGCAACCGGGGAGCTGTTTTTT. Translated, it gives CASRKVGGATGELFF.